Shown below are 3 T cell receptor beta chains from a single sample sequenced in a study of tumor-infiltrating lymphocytes in localized non-small cell lung cancer. Data came from immunoSEQ multiplex PCR; TCRdb stores just in-frame clones and leaves some out. Of 10,000 to 13,000 clones in the sample, 63% were seen once. Sequenced input: lung tumor tissue. All receptors derive from a human donor with non-small cell lung cancer.

The J gene is TRBJ1-4, the V gene TRBV30, with 7 bases matching TRBD1. The CDR3 has 14 amino acids. Germline CDR1 reads GTSNPN; CDR2 reads SVGIG (reference sequence). V was clipped by 3 bases and J by 8 bases; unmatched bases: 9. Here the CDR3 reads CAWSKQGSVEKLFF. The DNA for the CDR3 is TGTGCCTGGAGCAAACAGGGGAGTGTCGAAAAACTGTTTTTT.

This clone appeared a few times. The chain uses TRBV5-6 and TRBJ2-5, with no clear D. Per the germline V gene, CDR1 is SGHDT and CDR2 is YYEEEE. Deletions cut 3 bases from V and 1 base from J, with 10 bases between. The CDR3 sequence is 14 residues long. The CDR3 reads CASSYTDGQETQYF. In DNA form, the CDR3 reads TGTGCCAGCAGCTATACAGACGGCCAAGAGACCCAGTACTTC.

For the CDR3, the DNA is TGCAGCGTATACCGGGGAGGCTGGGGTGGCTACACCTTC. Translating it yields CSVYRGGWGGYTF. The rearrangement links TRBV29-1 to TRBJ1-2; D gene unclear. The CDR3 extends over 13 amino acids. Trimming pared 6 bases from V and 7 bases from J, leaving 18 bases between. Germline V CDR1 and CDR2: SQVTM, ANQGSEA.